This T cell receptor beta chain was recorded in a study of blood T cell repertoires in COVID-19. Generated by immunoSEQ multiplex PCR, the TCRdb table keeps only in-frame clones and is missing some. The sample yields around 300,000 clones, 85% seen once. The V and J ends lost 4 bases and 1 base, in that order; junction bases with no gene match: 6. The CDR3 is made up of 15 amino acids. Germline CDR1 reads MNHEY; CDR2 reads SVGAGI. The sample consisted of peripheral blood. The chain joins TRBV6-5 to TRBJ2-7, with 8 positions matching TRBD2. This TCR came from a human donor in a cohort sampled during active COVID-19. The CDR3 sequence is CASSFSGKGSYEQYF. In nucleotides, the CDR3 is TGTGCCAGCAGTTTTAGCGGGAAGGGTTCCTACGAGCAGTACTTC.